Listed here are 7 T cell receptor beta chains from one sample, sequenced in a study of Graves' ophthalmopathy and Graves' hyperthyroidism. RNA served as the template for amplifying TCR beta CDR3 regions. The first round was an RT-PCR with HTBI primers, and the second round was a multiplex PCR. From the multiplex PCR reads, TCRdb called clonotypes with MiXCR, one entry per CDR3 protein. The table lists over a million distinct CDR3 sequences, about 36% of them singletons. Sequenced material: peripheral blood or thyroid tissue (not recorded which). The receptors were sampled from an adult man with Graves' hyperthyroidism.

This clonotype was counted many times. This chain uses TRBV5-6 with TRBJ1-2; D perhaps matches TRBD1 (5 bases). The CDR3 extends over 15 amino acids. Trimming pared 3 bases from V and 6 bases from J, leaving 18 bases between. Germline CDR1 and CDR2: SGHDT and YYEEEE. Written as DNA, the CDR3 is TGTGCCAGCAGCTCAGAAACGACGGGGCGTGATGGCTACACCTTC. Protein sequence: CASSSETTGRDGYTF.

This clonotype appeared many times. The V gene is TRBV10-3, the J gene TRBJ2-7; no clear D. In germline, CDR1 is ENHRY, CDR2 SYGVKD. Trimming shortened V by 8 bases and J by 8 bases, and 7 bases separated the two germline ends. The CDR3 sequence is 9 residues long. CDR3 DNA sequence: TGTGCCATCGTACGCCAGCAGTACTTC. Its translation is CAIVRQQYF.

This clonotype was observed at least ten times. This chain links TRBV20-1 with TRBJ2-7; D uncertain. Trimming shortened V by 6 bases and J by 2 bases, and 8 bases separated the two germline ends. There are 11 residues in the CDR3. Germline CDR1 is DFQATT and CDR2 is SNEGSKA (reference sequence). CDR3: CSARRTYEQYF. CDR3 coding DNA: TGCAGTGCCCGCCGGACCTACGAGCAGTACTTC.

This clonotype was detected many times. CDR3 sequence reads: CASSVSGENQPQHF. The CDR3 DNA sequence: TGTGCCAGCAGCGTTTCAGGGGAAAATCAGCCCCAGCATTTT. This sequence joins TRBV9 and TRBJ1-5, with D possibly TRBD1 on 6 matching bases. V gave up 2 bases and J gave up 4 bases, with 10 bases separating them. Germline CDR1 and CDR2: SGDLS and YYNGEE. The CDR3 is made up of 14 amino acids.

The table lists this clonotype with a few counts. The V call is TRBV4-3, the J call TRBJ1-5; TRBD1 might be the D (6 bases). There are 16 residues in the CDR3. V was cut by 3 bases and J by 5 bases, with 17 bases left in between. CDR1 and CDR2 (germline): LGHNA, YSLEER. CDR3 nucleotides: TGCGCCAGCAGCCAGTGGCTGACAGGAGAGCATCAGCCCCAGCATTTT. Its protein product is CASSQWLTGEHQPQHF.

V gene TRBV9 combines with J gene TRBJ1-5; D is uncertain. CDR3 length: 15 residues. Trimming took 0 bases from V and 2 from J, leaving 9 bases between them. CDR1 and CDR2 from the germline V gene are SGDLS and YYNGEE. The CDR3 sequence: CASSVGGWGNQPQHF. CDR3 DNA: TGTGCCAGCAGCGTAGGGGGTTGGGGCAATCAGCCCCAGCATTTT.

A word on this clonotype: The final CDR3 position lacks the conserved phenylalanine or tryptophan, pointing to a likely read error. Here the CDR3 DNA reads TGCGCCAGCAGCTACTCTAGCGGTTCCTACGAGCAGTACTGC. Amino acids: CASSYSSGSYEQYC. V and J are TRBV5-1 and TRBJ2-7; 7 bases fit TRBD2. Unmatched junction bases numbered 4, after V lost 3 bases and J lost 1 base. The CDR3 extends over 14 amino acids. The germline CDR1 and CDR2 sequences are SGHRS and YFSETQ.